This T cell receptor (beta chain) is from a study of identifying expanded T cells in peripheral blood. Study-wide findings and caveats: Over around two and four weeks, about 15 and 19 clones changed, versus approximately 1.1 between replicates. Clone count variance between roughly 2-week samples rose with total template count.

As for this clone: Its antigen is currently unknown.

The CDR3 runs to 11 residues. In germline, CDR1 is MNHEY, CDR2 SMNVEV (reference sequence). V shed 10 bases and J shed 9 bases, with 15 bases lying between them. Profiling relied on immunoSEQ multiplex PCR, and the TCRdb table lists in-frame clones only, not all of them. The sample comprises 50,000 to 65,000 clones, approximately 90% of which are singletons, and roughly 3.6% rests with the top ten. Healthy donors had no documented immune events, such as infections, while sampled. The sample taken for sequencing was blood. The chain carries TRBV27 and TRBJ1-2; TRBD1 might be the D (5 bases). The source of this sequence is a person aged 18 to 75 in good health. The CDR3 reads CATYERGSYTF. The CDR3, as DNA: TGTGCCACCTACGAGCGGGGGAGCTACACCTTC.